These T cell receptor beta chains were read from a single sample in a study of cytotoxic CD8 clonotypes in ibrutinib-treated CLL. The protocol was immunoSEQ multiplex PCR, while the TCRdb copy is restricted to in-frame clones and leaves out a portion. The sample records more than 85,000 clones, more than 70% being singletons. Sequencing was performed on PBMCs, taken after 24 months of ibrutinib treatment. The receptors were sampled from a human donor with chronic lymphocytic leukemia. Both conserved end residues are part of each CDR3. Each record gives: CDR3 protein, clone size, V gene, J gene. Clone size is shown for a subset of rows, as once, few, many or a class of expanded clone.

CASSPGSSDTQYF,NA,TRBV11-3,TRBJ2-3
CAIRPGVLGSTGELFF,NA,TRBV10-3,TRBJ2-2
CASSYGTTNTGELFF,NA,TRBV28,TRBJ2-2
CASRNRDRYEQYF,NA,TRBV28,TRBJ2-7
CASSLGRGYQPQHF,NA,TRBV27,TRBJ1-5
CASRSGTAYEQYF,few,TRBV11-3,TRBJ2-7
CASMGSGRQEAYEQYF,NA,TRBV2,TRBJ2-7
CASLLPGSNYGYTF,NA,TRBV28,TRBJ1-2
CASSLAGGHSGNTIYF,NA,TRBV5-1,TRBJ1-3
CASSETGRTEAFF,few,TRBV25-1,TRBJ1-1
CASSLRQGGADTQYF,NA,TRBV9,TRBJ2-3
CASRTGTYGYTF,NA,TRBV28,TRBJ1-2
CASSTSGGRETQYF,NA,TRBV19,TRBJ2-5
CASSIDRTVPKGSLEAFF,NA,TRBV19,TRBJ1-1
CASSYGTGGNEKLFF,NA,TRBV5-6,TRBJ1-4
CASSFSGGLAGHSYNEQFF,NA,TRBV7-3,TRBJ2-1
CASSLPPRGGTGANVLTF,few,TRBV11-2,TRBJ2-6
CATSRARDTYSNQPQHF,NA,TRBV15,TRBJ1-5
CASSLSAAGDEQYF,NA,TRBV7-2,TRBJ2-7
CASSYRGTYEQYF,NA,TRBV28,TRBJ2-7
CASRNTGFGTEAFF,few,TRBV6-1,TRBJ1-1
CASSLGTANYGYTF,NA,TRBV7-2,TRBJ1-2
CASSSPFSGRFTDTQYF,NA,TRBV27,TRBJ2-3
CASSEPGLYNEQFF,NA,TRBV7-8,TRBJ2-1
CASSPLVGESQETQYF,NA,TRBV18,TRBJ2-5
CASSSGQGFSGNTIYF,few,TRBV5-6,TRBJ1-3
CASSVQQSNEQFF,NA,TRBV27,TRBJ2-1
CASSFASDTQYF,NA,TRBV28,TRBJ2-3
CASSGALLKSTDTQYF,NA,TRBV6-1,TRBJ2-3
CSAPGNTEAFF,NA,TRBV20-1,TRBJ1-1
CASSLVRASPQHF,few,TRBV5-5,TRBJ1-5
CASSPNDVNTEAFF,NA,TRBV7-9,TRBJ1-1
CASSTRTANEQFF,few,TRBV19,TRBJ2-1
CASSPGTGWNTGELFF,NA,TRBV18,TRBJ2-2
CASSRVGSYEQYF,NA,TRBV7-2,TRBJ2-7
CASRGLQSYEQYF,NA,TRBV5-5,TRBJ2-7
CASSLGLYEQYF,NA,TRBV5-6,TRBJ2-7
CASSPGLAVTDTQYF,NA,TRBV7-9,TRBJ2-3
CASSYSAGGPYEQFF,NA,TRBV6-5,TRBJ2-1
CASQGRAGELFF,NA,TRBV28,TRBJ2-2
CASSYREGASYEQYF,NA,TRBV6-6,TRBJ2-7
CASGQHMNTEAFF,NA,TRBV2,TRBJ1-1